This T cell receptor beta chain derives from a study of CD8 T cells in Susac syndrome. Study-wide results and limits: The Susac syndrome CD4+ T cell repertoires displayed no clonal expansion.

CDR1 MNHEY and CDR2 SMNVEV come from the germline V gene (reference sequence). V lost 3 bases and J lost 5, with 13 bases in between. CDR3 size: 14 residues. After extraction with the RNeasy kit, roughly 0.5 to 1 ug of the RNA was reverse transcribed using random hexamers. TCRdb re-called the immunoSEQ multiplex PCR reads with MiXCR, one entry per CDR3 protein. The sample holds some 240,000 distinct CDR3 sequences, 90% to 96% seen once. This clonotype appeared once. Its antigen is undetermined. This TCR derives from a human donor with Susac syndrome. The chain carries TRBV27 and TRBJ1-2; possible D gene TRBD1, 6 bases. What was sequenced was CD4+ T cells from PBMCs. The CDR3 sequence is CASSFRGGRYGYTF. The CDR3 DNA sequence: TGTGCCAGCAGTTTCAGGGGCGGAAGGTATGGCTACACCTTC.